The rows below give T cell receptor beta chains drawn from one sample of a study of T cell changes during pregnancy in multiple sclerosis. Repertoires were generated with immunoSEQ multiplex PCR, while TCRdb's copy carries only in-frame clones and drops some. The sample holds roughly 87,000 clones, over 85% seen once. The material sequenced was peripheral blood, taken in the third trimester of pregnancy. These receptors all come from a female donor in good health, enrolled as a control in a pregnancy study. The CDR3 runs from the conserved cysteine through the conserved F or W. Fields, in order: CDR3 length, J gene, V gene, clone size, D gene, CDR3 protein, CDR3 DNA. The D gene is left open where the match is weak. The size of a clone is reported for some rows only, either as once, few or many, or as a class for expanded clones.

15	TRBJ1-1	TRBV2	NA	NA	CASIGTDTMNTEAFF	TGTGCCAGCATTGGAACCGATACTATGAACACTGAAGCTTTCTTT
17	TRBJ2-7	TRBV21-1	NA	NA	CASSKRGPRTGAYEQYF	TGTGCCAGCAGCAAAAGGGGGCCGAGGACAGGGGCCTACGAGCAGTACTTC
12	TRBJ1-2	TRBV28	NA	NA	CASSHRDYGYTF	TGTGCCAGCAGTCACAGGGACTATGGCTACACCTTC
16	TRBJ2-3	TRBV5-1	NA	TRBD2	CASSHREGASTDTQYF	TGCGCCAGCAGCCACCGGGAGGGAGCGTCAACAGATACGCAGTATTTT
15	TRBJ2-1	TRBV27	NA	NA	CASSPMARDYNEQFF	TGTGCCAGCAGTCCTATGGCGCGGGATTACAATGAGCAGTTCTTC
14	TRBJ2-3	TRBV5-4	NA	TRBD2	CASSPGLGTDTQYF	TGTGCCAGCAGCCCGGGACTAGGTACAGATACGCAGTATTTT
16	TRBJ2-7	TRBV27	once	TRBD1	CASSLLHGQGPYEQYF	TGTGCCAGCAGTTTATTGCACGGACAGGGCCCCTACGAGCAGTACTTC
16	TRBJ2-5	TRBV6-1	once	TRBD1	CASSEEFPRGRETQYF	TGTGCCAGCAGTGAAGAATTCCCCAGGGGGCGAGAGACCCAGTACTTC
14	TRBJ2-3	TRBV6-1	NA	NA	CASKSGGDTDTQYF	TGTGCCAGCAAATCGGGGGGCGACACAGATACGCAGTATTTT
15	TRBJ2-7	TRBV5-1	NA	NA	CASSLGWRDVDEQYF	TGCGCCAGCAGCTTGGGTTGGCGGGACGTCGACGAGCAGTACTTC
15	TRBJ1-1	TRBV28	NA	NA	CASSFGGLGNTEAFF	TGTGCCAGCAGTTTCGGGGGGCTTGGGAACACTGAAGCTTTCTTT
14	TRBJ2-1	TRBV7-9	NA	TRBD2	CASSLDRSGIEQFF	TGTGCCAGCAGCTTAGACCGTAGCGGGATTGAGCAGTTCTTC
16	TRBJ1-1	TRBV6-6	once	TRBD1	CASSPRQTGGTLEAFF	TGTGCCAGCAGCCCTCGTCAGACAGGGGGCACCCTAGAAGCTTTCTTT
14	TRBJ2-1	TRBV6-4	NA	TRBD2	CASSGTSGSDEQFF	TGTGCCAGCAGTGGGACTAGCGGGAGCGATGAGCAGTTCTTC
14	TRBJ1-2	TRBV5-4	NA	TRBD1	CASSSTGVNYGYTF	TGTGCCAGCAGCTCCACAGGGGTAAACTATGGCTACACCTTC
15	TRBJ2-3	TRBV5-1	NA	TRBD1	CASSPGTASTDTQYF	TGCGCCAGCAGCCCGGGGACAGCTAGCACAGATACGCAGTATTTT
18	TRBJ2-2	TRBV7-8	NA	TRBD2	CASSFYTGLAEDTGELFF	TGTGCCAGCAGCTTCTATACGGGACTAGCGGAGGACACCGGGGAGCTGTTTTTT
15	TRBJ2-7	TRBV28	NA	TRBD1	CASSLGDRGRSEQYF	TGTGCCAGCAGTTTGGGGGACAGGGGGCGAAGCGAGCAGTACTTC
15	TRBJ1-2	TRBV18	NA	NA	CASSPTEDDGYGYTF	TGTGCCAGCTCACCGACAGAAGATGACGGCTATGGCTACACCTTC
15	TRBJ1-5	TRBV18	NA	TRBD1	CASSPATGSNQPQHF	TGTGCCAGCTCACCGGCGACAGGGAGCAATCAGCCCCAGCATTTT
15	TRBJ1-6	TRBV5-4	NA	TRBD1	CASSSWTGDNPPLHF	TGTGCCAGCAGCTCTTGGACAGGGGATAATCCACCCCTCCACTTT
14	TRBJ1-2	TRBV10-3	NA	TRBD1	CAITEPPGQDGYTF	TGTGCCATCACCGAGCCCCCGGGACAGGATGGCTACACCTTC
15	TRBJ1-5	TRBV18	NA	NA	CASSPQGGSNQPQHF	TGTGCCAGCTCACCCCAAGGGGGTAGCAATCAGCCCCAGCATTTT
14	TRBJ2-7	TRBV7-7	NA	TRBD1	CASSPQGAIGEQYF	TGTGCCAGCAGCCCACAGGGGGCGATTGGGGAGCAGTACTTC
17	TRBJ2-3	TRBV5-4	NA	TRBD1	CASSLPGRQGAADTQYF	TGTGCCAGCAGCTTGCCCGGGCGGCAGGGGGCCGCAGATACGCAGTATTTT
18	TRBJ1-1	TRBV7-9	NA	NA	CASSPPSMVDTLNTEAFF	TGTGCCAGCAGCCCCCCTAGCATGGTTGACACCTTGAACACTGAAGCTTTCTTT
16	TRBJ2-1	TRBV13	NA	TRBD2	CASSYGLAGGTGEQFF	TGTGCCAGCAGCTACGGACTAGCGGGAGGAACGGGGGAGCAGTTCTTC
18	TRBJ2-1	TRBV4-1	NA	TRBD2	CASSQPFTSGVTYNEQFF	TGCGCCAGCAGCCAACCCTTTACTAGCGGGGTGACCTACAATGAGCAGTTCTTC
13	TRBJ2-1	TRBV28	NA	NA	CASSLLGDGEQFF	TGTGCCAGCAGTTTATTAGGAGATGGTGAGCAGTTCTTC
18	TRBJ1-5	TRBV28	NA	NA	CASSPNPDTTYSNQPQHF	TGTGCCAGCAGTCCCAACCCCGACACGACCTATAGCAATCAGCCCCAGCATTTT
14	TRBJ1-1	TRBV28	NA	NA	CASSYRSQDTEAFF	TGTGCCAGCAGCTACAGGAGCCAGGACACTGAAGCTTTCTTT
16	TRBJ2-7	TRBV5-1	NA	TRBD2	CASSLGSSGRVYEQYF	TGCGCCAGCAGCTTGGGCTCTAGCGGGAGGGTCTACGAGCAGTACTTC
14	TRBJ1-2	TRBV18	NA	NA	CASSPPSQGNGYTF	TGTGCCAGCTCACCACCCAGTCAGGGGAATGGCTACACCTTC
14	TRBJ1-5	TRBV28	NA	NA	CASTEERGNQPQHF	TGTGCCAGCACCGAAGAGCGGGGCAATCAGCCCCAGCATTTT
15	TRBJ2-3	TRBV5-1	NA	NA	CASSPRAVVGNTQYF	TGCGCCAGCAGCCCCAGAGCGGTCGTTGGAAATACGCAGTATTTT
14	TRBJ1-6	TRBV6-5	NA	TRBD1	CASRTGTGGSPLHF	TGTGCCAGCAGGACCGGGACAGGGGGCTCACCCCTCCACTTT
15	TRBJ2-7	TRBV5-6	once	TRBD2	CASSSVAGVGYEQYF	TGTGCCAGCAGCTCAGTAGCGGGGGTTGGCTACGAGCAGTACTTC
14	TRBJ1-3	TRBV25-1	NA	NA	CASSRSGSGNTIYF	TGTGCCAGCAGTCGTTCGGGCTCTGGAAACACCATATATTTT
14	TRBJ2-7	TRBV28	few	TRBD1	CASKGTGDSYEQYF	TGTGCCAGCAAGGGGACAGGGGACTCCTACGAGCAGTACTTC
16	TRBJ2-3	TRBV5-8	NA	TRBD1	CASSLIAGGPTDTQYF	TGTGCCAGCAGCTTGATAGCAGGGGGCCCCACAGATACGCAGTATTTT
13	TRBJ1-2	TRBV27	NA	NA	CASSPNGGGGYTF	TGTGCCAGCAGTCCTAACGGGGGGGGAGGCTACACCTTC
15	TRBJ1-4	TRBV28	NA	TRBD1	CASSKDRGWGEKLFF	TGTGCCAGCAGCAAGGACAGGGGTTGGGGTGAAAAACTGTTTTTT
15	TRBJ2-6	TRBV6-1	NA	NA	CASSERGTAINVLTF	TGTGCCAGCAGTGAAAGGGGGACCGCCATCAACGTCCTGACTTTC
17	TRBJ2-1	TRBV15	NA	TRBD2	CATSRVGLAGRGNEQFF	TGTGCCACCAGCAGAGTGGGACTAGCGGGAAGAGGGAATGAGCAGTTCTTC
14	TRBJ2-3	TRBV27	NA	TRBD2	CASKLAGYTDTQYF	TGTGCCAGCAAACTAGCGGGATACACAGATACGCAGTATTTT
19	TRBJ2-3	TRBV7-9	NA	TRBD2	CASSSSRSKTSGRSDTQYF	TGTGCCAGCAGCTCCTCCAGATCTAAGACTAGCGGGAGGTCAGATACGCAGTATTTT
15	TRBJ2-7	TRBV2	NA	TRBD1	CASSPRDRGLYEQYF	TGTGCCAGCAGTCCAAGGGACAGGGGGCTCTACGAGCAGTACTTC
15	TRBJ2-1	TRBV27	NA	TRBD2	CASSLEREIDNEQFF	TGTGCCAGCAGTTTAGAGCGGGAGATAGACAATGAGCAGTTCTTC